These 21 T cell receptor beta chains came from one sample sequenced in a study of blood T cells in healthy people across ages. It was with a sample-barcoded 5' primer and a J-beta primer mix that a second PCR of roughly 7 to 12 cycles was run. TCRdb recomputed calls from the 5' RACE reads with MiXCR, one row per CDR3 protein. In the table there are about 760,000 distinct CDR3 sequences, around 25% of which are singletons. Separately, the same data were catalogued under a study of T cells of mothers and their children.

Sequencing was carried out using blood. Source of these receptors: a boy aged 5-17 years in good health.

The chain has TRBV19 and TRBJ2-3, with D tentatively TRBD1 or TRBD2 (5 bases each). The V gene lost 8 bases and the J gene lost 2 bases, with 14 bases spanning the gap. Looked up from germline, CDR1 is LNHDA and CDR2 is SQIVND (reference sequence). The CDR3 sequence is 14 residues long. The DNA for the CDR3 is TGTGCCAGTGAACCGGGACCGCCCACAGATACGCAGTATTTT. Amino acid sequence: CASEPGPPTDTQYF.

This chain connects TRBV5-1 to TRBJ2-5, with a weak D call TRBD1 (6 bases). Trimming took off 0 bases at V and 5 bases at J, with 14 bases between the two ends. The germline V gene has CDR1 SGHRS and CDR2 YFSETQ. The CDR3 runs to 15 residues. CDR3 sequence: CASSLAWGLGETQYF. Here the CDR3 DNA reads TGCGCCAGCAGCTTGGCATGGGGGCTCGGTGAGACCCAGTACTTC.

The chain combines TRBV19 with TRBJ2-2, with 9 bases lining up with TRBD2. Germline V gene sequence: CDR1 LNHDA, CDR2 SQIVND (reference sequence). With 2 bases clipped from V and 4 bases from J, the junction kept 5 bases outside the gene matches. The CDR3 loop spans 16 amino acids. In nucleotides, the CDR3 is TGTGCCAGTAGTATACCCAGCGGGGGGACCACCGGGGAGCTGTTTTTT. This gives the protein CASSIPSGGTTGELFF.

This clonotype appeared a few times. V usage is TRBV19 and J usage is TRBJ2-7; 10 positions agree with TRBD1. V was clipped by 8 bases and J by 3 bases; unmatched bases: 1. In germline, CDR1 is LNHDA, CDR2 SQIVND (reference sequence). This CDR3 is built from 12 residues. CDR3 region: CASGTGVYEQYF. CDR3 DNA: TGTGCCAGTGGGACAGGGGTCTACGAGCAGTACTTC.

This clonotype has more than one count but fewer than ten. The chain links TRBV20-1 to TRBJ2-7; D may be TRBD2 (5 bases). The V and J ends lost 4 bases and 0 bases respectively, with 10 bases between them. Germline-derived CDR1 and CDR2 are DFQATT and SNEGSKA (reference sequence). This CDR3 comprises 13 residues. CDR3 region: CSATNRDSYEQYF. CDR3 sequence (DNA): TGCAGTGCTACAAACCGGGACTCCTACGAGCAGTACTTC.

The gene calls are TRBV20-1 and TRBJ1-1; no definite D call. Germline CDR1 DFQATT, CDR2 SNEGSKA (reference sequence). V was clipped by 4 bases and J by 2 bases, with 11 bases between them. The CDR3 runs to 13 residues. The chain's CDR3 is CSANPDLNTEAFF. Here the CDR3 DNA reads TGCAGTGCTAACCCAGACCTAAACACTGAAGCTTTCTTT.

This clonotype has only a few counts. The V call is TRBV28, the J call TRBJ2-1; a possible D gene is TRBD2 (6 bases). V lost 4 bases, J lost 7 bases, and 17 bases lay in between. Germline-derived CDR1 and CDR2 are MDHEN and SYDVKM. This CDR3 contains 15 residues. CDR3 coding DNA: TGTGCCAGCAGTTCGGGGACTTCGCCTTTGAATGAGCAGTTCTTC. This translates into CASSSGTSPLNEQFF.

CDR3 protein: CASSVAAGSYNEQFF. In DNA form, the CDR3 reads TGTGCCAGCAGCGTAGCAGCGGGCTCCTACAATGAGCAGTTCTTC. The rearrangement joins TRBV9 to TRBJ2-1; D perhaps matches TRBD2 (6 bases). The CDR3 runs to 15 residues. Germline V lookup: CDR1 SGDLS, CDR2 YYNGEE. The ends were cut back, 0 bases at V and 0 bases at J, with 7 bases in the middle.

CDR3 coding DNA: TGCGCCAGCAGGCCACGCAATAGCCCCAGGGTGAGGTCCTACGAGCAGTACTTC. Translation gives CASRPRNSPRVRSYEQYF. This chain links TRBV4-3 with TRBJ2-5; TRBD1 is a possible D gene (5 bases). The J call may be in error: the DNA end matches TRBJ2-7 better. Germline V CDR1 and CDR2: LGHNA, YSLEER. This CDR3 comprises 18 residues.

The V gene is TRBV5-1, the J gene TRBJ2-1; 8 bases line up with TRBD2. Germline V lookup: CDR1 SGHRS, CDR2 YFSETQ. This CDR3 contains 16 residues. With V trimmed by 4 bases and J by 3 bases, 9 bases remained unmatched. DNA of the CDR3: TGCGCCAGCAGCACCCAACTAGCGGCCAGCTACAATGAGCAGTTCTTC. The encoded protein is CASSTQLAASYNEQFF.

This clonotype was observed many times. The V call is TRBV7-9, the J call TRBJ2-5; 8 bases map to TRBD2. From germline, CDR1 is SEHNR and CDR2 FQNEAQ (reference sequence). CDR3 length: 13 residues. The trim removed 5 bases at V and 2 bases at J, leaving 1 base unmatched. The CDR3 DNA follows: TGTGCCAGCAGCCGACTAGCGCAAGAGACCCAGTACTTC. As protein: CASSRLAQETQYF.

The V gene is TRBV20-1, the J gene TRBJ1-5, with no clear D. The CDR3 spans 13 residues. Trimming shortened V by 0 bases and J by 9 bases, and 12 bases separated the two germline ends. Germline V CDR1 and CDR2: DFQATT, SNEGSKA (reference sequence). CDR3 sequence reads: CSARDVDRRPQHF. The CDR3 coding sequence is TGCAGTGCTAGAGATGTGGATCGCCGGCCCCAGCATTTT.

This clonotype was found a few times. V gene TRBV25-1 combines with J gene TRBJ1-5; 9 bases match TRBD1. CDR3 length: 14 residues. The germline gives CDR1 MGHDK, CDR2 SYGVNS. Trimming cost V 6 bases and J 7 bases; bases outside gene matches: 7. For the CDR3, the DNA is TGTGCCAGCAGCAAAACAGGGGGCGGACAGCCCCAGCATTTT. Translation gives CASSKTGGGQPQHF.

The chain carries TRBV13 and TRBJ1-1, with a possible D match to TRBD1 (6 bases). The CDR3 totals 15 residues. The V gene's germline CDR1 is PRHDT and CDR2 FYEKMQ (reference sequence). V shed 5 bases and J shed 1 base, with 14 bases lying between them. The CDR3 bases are TGTGCCAGCAGCCTACGGGGGCTTAGGAACACTGAAGCTTTCTTT. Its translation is CASSLRGLRNTEAFF.

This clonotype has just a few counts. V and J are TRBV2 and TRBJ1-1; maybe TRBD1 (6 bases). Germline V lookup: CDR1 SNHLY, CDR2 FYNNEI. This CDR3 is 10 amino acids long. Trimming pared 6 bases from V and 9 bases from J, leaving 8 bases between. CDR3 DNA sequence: TGTGCCAGCAGAGGACAGCAAGCTTTCTTT. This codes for CASRGQQAFF.

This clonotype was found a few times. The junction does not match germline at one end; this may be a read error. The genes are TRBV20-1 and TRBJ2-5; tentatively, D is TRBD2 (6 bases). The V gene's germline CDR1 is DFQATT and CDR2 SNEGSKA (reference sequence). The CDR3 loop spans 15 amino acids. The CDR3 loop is CSAREGGGELETQHF. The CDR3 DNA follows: TGCAGTGCTAGAGAGGGGGGTGGAGAGTTAGAGACCCAGCACTTC.

CDR3 in DNA: TGTGCCAGCGGGAGAGCCCTCTCCTACGAGCAGTACTTC. Translated, it gives CASGRALSYEQYF. The chain joins TRBV2 to TRBJ2-7, with D perhaps TRBD2 (5 bases). V shed 8 bases and J shed 0 bases, with 11 bases lying between them. This CDR3 is built from 13 residues. Germline assignment: CDR1 SNHLY and CDR2 FYNNEI.

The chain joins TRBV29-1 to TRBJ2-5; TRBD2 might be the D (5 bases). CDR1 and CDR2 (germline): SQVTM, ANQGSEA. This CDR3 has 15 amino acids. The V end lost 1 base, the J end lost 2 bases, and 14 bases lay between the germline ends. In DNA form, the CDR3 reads TGCAGCGTTGAAGCCGGAAGAGGACTTCAAGAGACCCAGTACTTC. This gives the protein CSVEAGRGLQETQYF.

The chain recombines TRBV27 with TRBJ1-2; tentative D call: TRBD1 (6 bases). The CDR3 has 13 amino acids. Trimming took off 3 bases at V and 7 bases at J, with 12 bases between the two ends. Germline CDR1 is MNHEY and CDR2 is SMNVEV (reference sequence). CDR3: CASSLRDTGGYTF. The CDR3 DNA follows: TGTGCCAGCAGTTTGCGGGACACAGGTGGCTACACCTTC.

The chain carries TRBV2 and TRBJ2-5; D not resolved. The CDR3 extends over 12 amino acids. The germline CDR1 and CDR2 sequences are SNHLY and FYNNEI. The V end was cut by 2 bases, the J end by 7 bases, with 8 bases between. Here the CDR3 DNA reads TGTGCCAGCAGTGAAACTGTTCCGACCCAGTACTTC. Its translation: CASSETVPTQYF.

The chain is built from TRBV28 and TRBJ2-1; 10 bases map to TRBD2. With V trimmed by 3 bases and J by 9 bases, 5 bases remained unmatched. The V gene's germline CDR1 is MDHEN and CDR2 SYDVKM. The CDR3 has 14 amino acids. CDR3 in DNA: TGTGCCAGCAGTTTCGGGACTAGCGTGGCTGAGCAGTTCTTC. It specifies CASSFGTSVAEQFF.